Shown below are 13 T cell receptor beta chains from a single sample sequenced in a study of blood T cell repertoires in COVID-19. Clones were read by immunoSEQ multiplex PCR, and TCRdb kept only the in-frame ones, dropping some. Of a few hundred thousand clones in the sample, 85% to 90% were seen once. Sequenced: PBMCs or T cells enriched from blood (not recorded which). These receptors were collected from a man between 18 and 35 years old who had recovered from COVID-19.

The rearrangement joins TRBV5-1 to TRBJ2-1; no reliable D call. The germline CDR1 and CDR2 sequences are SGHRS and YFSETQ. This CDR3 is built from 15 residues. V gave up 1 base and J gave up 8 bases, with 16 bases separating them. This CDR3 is CASSLRGSRWDEQFF. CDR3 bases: TGCGCCAGCAGCTTGCGCGGTTCGAGGTGGGATGAGCAGTTCTTC.

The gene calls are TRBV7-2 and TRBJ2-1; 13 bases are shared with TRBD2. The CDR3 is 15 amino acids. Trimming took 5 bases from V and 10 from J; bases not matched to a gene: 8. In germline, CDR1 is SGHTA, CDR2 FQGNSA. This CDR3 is CASSLGTSGTGEQFF. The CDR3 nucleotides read TGTGCCAGCAGCCTAGGGACTAGCGGGACGGGGGAGCAGTTCTTC.

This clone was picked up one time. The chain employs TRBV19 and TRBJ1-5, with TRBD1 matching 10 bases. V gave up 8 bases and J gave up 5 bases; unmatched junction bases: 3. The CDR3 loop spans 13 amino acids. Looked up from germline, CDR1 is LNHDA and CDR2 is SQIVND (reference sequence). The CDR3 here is CASLDRGDQPQHF. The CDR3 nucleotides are TGTGCCAGTTTGGACAGGGGGGATCAGCCCCAGCATTTT.

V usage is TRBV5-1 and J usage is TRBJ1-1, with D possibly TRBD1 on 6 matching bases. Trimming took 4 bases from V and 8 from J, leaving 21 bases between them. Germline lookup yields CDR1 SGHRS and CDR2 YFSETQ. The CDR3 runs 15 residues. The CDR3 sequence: CASSLGGSHHDEAFF. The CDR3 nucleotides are TGCGCCAGCAGCCTGGGGGGCAGCCACCACGACGAAGCTTTCTTT. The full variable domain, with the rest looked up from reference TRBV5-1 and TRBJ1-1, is KAGVTQTPRYLIKTRGQQVTLSCSPISGHRSVSWYQQTPGQGLQFLFEYFSETQRNKGNFPGRFSGRQFSNSRSEMNVSTLELGDSALYLCASSLGGSHHDEAFFGQGTRLTVV.

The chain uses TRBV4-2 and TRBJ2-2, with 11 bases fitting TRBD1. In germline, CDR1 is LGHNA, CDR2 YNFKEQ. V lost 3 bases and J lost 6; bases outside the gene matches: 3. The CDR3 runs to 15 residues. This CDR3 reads CASSQLDRGPGELFF. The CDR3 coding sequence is TGTGCCAGCAGCCAGCTGGACAGGGGGCCCGGGGAGCTGTTTTTT.

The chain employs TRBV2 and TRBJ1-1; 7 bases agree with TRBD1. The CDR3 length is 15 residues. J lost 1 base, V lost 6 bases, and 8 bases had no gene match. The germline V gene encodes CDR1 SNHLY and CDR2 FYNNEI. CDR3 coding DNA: TGTGCCAGCAGCTTGAGGGGGCTCTGGAACACTGAAGCTTTCTTT. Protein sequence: CASSLRGLWNTEAFF.

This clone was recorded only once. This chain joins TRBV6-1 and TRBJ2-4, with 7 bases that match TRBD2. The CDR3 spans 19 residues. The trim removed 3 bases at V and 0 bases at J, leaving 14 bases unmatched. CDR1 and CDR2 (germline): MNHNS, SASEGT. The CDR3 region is CASSDPRDYEFLAKNIQYF. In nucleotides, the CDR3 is TGTGCCAGCAGTGACCCCCGGGACTACGAATTTCTAGCCAAAAACATTCAGTACTTC.

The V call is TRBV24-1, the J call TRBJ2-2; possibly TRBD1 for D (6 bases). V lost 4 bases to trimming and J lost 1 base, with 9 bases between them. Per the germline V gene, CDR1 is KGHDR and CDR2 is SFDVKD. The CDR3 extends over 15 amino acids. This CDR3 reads CATSDPGVNTGELFF. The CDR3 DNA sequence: TGTGCCACCAGTGACCCAGGGGTGAACACCGGGGAGCTGTTTTTT.

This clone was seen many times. CDR3 sequence (DNA): TGCGCCAGCAGTGAGTCCGGGGGTGTCTATGGCTACACCTTC. As protein: CASSESGGVYGYTF. V usage is TRBV10-2 and J usage is TRBJ1-2; TRBD1 might be the D (5 bases). V was clipped by 0 bases and J by 4 bases, with 9 bases between them. Germline assignment: CDR1 WSHSY and CDR2 SAAADI. CDR3 length: 14 residues.

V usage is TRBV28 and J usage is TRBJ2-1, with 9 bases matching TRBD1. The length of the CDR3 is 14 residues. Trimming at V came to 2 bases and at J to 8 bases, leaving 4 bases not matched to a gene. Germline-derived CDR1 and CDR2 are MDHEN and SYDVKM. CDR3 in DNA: TGTGCCAGCAGTTTAGCTGGACAGGGGTATGAGCAGTTCTTC. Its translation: CASSLAGQGYEQFF.

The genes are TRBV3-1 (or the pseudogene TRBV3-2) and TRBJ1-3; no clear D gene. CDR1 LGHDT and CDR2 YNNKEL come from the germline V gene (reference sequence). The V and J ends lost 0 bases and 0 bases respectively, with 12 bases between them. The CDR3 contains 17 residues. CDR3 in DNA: TGTGCCAGCAGCCAAGAGCGCCGGTCCTCCTCTGGAAACACCATATATTTT. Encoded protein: CASSQERRSSSGNTIYF.

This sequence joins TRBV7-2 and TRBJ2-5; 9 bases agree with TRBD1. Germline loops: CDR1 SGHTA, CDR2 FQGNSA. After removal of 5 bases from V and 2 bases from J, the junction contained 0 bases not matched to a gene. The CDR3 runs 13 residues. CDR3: CASSGQGQETQYF. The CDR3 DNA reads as TGTGCCAGCAGCGGACAGGGGCAAGAGACCCAGTACTTC.

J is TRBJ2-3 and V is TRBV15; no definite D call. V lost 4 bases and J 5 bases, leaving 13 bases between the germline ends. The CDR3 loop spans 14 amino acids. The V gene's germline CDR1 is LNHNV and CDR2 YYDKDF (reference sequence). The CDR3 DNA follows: TGTGCCACCAGCAAAATCCCGCCCGGAGATACGCAGTATTTT. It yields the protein CATSKIPPGDTQYF.